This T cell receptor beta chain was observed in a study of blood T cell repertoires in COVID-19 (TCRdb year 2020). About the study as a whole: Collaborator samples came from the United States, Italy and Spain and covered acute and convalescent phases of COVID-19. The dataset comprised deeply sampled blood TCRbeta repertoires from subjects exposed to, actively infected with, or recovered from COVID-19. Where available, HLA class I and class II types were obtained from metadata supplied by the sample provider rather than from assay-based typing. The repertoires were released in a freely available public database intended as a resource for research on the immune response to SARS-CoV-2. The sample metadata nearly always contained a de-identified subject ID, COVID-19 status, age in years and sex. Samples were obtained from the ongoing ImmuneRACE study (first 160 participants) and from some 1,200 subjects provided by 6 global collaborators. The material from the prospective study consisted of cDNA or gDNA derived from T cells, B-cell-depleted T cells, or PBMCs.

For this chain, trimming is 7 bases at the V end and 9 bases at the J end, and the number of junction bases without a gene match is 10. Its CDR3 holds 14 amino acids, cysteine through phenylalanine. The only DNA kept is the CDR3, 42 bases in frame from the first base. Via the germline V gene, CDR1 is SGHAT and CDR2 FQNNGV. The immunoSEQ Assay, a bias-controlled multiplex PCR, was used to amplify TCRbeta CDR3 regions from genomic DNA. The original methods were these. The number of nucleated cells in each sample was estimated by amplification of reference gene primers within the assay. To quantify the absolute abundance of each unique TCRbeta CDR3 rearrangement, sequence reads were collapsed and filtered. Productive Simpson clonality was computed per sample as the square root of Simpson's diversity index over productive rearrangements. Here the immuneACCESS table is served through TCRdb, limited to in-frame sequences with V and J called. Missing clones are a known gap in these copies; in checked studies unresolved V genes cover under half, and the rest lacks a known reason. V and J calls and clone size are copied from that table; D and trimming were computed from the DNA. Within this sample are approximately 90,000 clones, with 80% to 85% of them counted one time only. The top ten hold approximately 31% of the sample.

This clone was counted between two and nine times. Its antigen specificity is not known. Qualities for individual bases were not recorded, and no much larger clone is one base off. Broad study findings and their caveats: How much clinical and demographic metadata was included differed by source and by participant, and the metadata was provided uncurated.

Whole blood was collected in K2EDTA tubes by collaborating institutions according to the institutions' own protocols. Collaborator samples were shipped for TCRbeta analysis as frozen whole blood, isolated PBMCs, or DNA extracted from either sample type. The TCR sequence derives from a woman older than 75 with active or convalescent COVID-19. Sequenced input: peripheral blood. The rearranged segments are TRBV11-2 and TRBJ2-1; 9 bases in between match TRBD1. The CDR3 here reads CASTSYRGHGEQFF. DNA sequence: TGTGCCAGCACCTCCTACAGGGGGCACGGTGAGCAGTTCTTC.